The 6 T cell receptor beta chains in this list originate from one sample, sequenced in a study of sequential checkpoint blockade in melanoma. Profiling relied on immunoSEQ multiplex PCR, and the TCRdb table lists in-frame clones only, not all of them. This sample has tens of thousands of clones, with roughly 88% found just once. Indicated treatment: randomized to nivolumab then ipilimumab (arm A) or the reverse (arm B). The sample consisted of CD8+ T cells sorted from blood (inferred from file names), taken from a patient given nivolumab and ipilimumab in sequence. These receptors were obtained from a human donor with melanoma.

This clone was detected only once. The rearrangement uses TRBV27 and TRBJ2-7; D is unclear. CDR1 is MNHEY, CDR2 SMNVEV, per germline (reference sequence). Trimming stripped 4 bases from V and 1 base from J, with 11 bases between. The CDR3 loop spans 14 amino acids. The CDR3 region is CASSSYERSYEQYF. As DNA, the CDR3 is TGTGCCAGCAGTTCGTACGAGAGATCCTACGAGCAGTACTTC.

The J gene is TRBJ2-7, the V gene TRBV27; a possible D gene is TRBD1 (6 bases). Germline values: CDR1 MNHEY, CDR2 SMNVEV (reference sequence). Trimming pared 2 bases from V and 2 bases from J, leaving 10 bases between. The CDR3 loop spans 14 amino acids. The CDR3: CASSLRGSAYEQYF. The CDR3 bases are TGTGCCAGCAGTTTAAGGGGGTCGGCCTACGAGCAGTACTTC.

The chain joins TRBV5-6 to TRBJ2-2; D gene uncertain. Trimming pared 2 bases from V and 8 bases from J, leaving 7 bases between. The CDR3 totals 12 residues. Germline V gives CDR1 SGHDT, CDR2 YYEEEE. The CDR3 region has the DNA TGTGCCAGCAGCTTTTCCGGGGGGGAGCTGTTTTTT. Protein product: CASSFSGGELFF.

The V and J genes are TRBV5-6 and TRBJ2-1; TRBD2 aligns across 8 bases. V trimming: 2 bases; J trimming: 2 bases; junction bases outside the gene matches: 3. Germline CDR1 is SGHDT and CDR2 is YYEEEE. The CDR3 sequence is 15 residues long. CDR3 protein: CASSLERGPYNEQFF. CDR3 coding DNA: TGTGCCAGCAGCTTAGAGCGGGGGCCCTACAATGAGCAGTTCTTC.

This clone was seen a few times. The chain has TRBV7-3 and TRBJ2-3; TRBD2 matches 9 bases. Germline V gives CDR1 SGHTA, CDR2 FQGTGA. This CDR3 has 17 amino acids. V gave up 0 bases and J gave up 4 bases; unmatched junction bases: 8. The CDR3 loop is CASSLTGGGRASDTQYF. Written as DNA, the CDR3 is TGTGCCAGCAGCTTAACGGGAGGCGGGAGGGCCTCAGATACGCAGTATTTT.

The chain joins TRBV29-1 to TRBJ1-1; tentatively, D is TRBD1 (5 bases). The CDR3 has 13 amino acids. Trimming stripped 5 bases from V and 1 base from J, with 11 bases between. CDR1 is SQVTM, CDR2 ANQGSEA, per germline. The CDR3 DNA reads TGCAGCGTTCTCACAGGACGGAACACTGAAGCTTTCTTT. Amino acid sequence: CSVLTGRNTEAFF.